The clone carrying this T cell receptor (beta chain) was recorded at least ten times. The data stem from a study of prognosis after radiotherapy for stage I lung cancer. From germline, CDR1 is SGHTA and CDR2 FQGNSA. This CDR3 is 17 amino acids long. The V segment lost 2 bases and the J segment 4 bases; nucleotides outside the gene matches: 12. Two-round multiplex PCR on genomic DNA was the method by which TCR beta CDR3 was amplified. With primers specific to each TRBV and TRBJ gene, the first-round PCR was performed. Each CDR3 protein is one row after TCRdb ran MiXCR on the multiplex PCR reads. The sample has around 51,000 distinct CDR3 sequences; about 35% are singletons.

This material consisted of PBMCs, taken before or after stereotactic body radiation therapy (not recorded which). The TCR sequence derives from a donor aged 50 or older with non-small cell lung cancer. The genes are TRBV7-2 and TRBJ2-7, with TRBD2 matching over 9 bases. The CDR3 DNA reads as TGTGCCAGCAGCTTACGGCGTTCCGCGGGAGGGATGTACGAGCAGTACTTC. Protein sequence: CASSLRRSAGGMYEQYF.